This T cell receptor (beta chain) derives from a study of blood T cell repertoires in COVID-19. Overall study: Researchers got acute and convalescent COVID-19 samples from the United States, Italy and Spain. Sources were T cells, B-cell-depleted T cells, or PBMCs; the material itself was cDNA or gDNA.

This clone was counted only a few times. The CDR3 has 14 residues. Germline V gene sequence: CDR1 MNHEY, CDR2 SVGAGI. V lost 10 bases, J lost 4 bases, and 12 bases stayed unmatched. Assay: immunoSEQ multiplex PCR; the TCRdb copy retains only in-frame clones and omits some. The table shows about 76,000 clones, with roughly 90% occurring only once. Sequenced sample: peripheral blood. The sequence was obtained from a human donor in a cohort sampled during active COVID-19. The chain couples TRBV6-5 to TRBJ1-2; 7 nucleotides match TRBD1. As DNA, the CDR3 is TGTGCCACCTACGACAGGGTGAGGAGCTATGGCTACACCTTC. Its protein product is CATYDRVRSYGYTF.